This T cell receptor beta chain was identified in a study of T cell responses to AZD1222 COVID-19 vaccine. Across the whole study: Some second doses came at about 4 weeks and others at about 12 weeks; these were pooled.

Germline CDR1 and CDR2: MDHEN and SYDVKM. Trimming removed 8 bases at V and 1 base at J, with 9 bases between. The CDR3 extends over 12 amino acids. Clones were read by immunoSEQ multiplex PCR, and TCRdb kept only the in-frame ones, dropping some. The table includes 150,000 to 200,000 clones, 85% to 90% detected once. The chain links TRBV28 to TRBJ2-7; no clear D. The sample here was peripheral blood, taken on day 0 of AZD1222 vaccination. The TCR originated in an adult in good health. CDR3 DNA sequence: TGTGCCAGCCTGAGGTCATCCTACGAGCAGTACTTC. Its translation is CASLRSSYEQYF.